These 11 T cell receptor beta chains came from one sample sequenced in a study of OX40 agonist ivuxolimab in advanced cancers. Libraries were prepared by immunoSEQ multiplex PCR; TCRdb keeps only in-frame clonotypes and omits some of them. The repertoire has about 35,000 clones, around 93% of them found once; the top ten carry more than 30%. The specimen comprised CD4+ or CD8+ T cells sorted from blood, sampled in a trial of the OX40 agonist ivuxolimab. The receptors derive from an adult with an advanced solid tumor such as melanoma, head and neck, liver or kidney cancer.

The V gene is TRBV9, the J gene TRBJ1-1, with D unclear. The CDR3 is 15 residues long. Trimming left V 8 bases short and J 3 bases short, with 20 bases between. Per germline, CDR1 SGDLS and CDR2 YYNGEE. The CDR3 protein is CASSTAGRWDTEAFF. CDR3 coding DNA: TGTGCCAGTAGTACCGCGGGCCGATGGGACACTGAAGCTTTCTTT.

The V and J genes are TRBV28 and TRBJ2-7; tentatively, D is TRBD2 (6 bases). The CDR3 length is 17 residues. V was trimmed by 0 bases and J by 2 bases, leaving 17 bases between them. The germline V gene has CDR1 MDHEN and CDR2 SYDVKM. In DNA, the CDR3 is TGTGCCAGCAGTTTATGGTTCACCGGGACTCTAACCTACGAGCAGTACTTC. Residues: CASSLWFTGTLTYEQYF.

The CDR3 DNA reads TGTGCCAGCCAAAAAGGGGGCGGTTTTTATGGCTACACCTTC. Translated, it gives CASQKGGGFYGYTF. The chain joins TRBV28 to TRBJ1-2; 7 nucleotides align to TRBD1. J was trimmed by 5 bases and V by 8 bases; bases with no gene match: 11. Germline V lookup: CDR1 MDHEN, CDR2 SYDVKM. The CDR3 has 14 amino acids.

This chain connects TRBV29-1 to TRBJ2-6; D might be TRBD2 (5 bases). Germline V gene data show CDR1 as SQVTM and CDR2 as ANQGSEA. CDR3 length equals 16 residues. Trimming took 5 bases from V and 0 from J, leaving 14 bases between them. The CDR3 region has the DNA TGCAGCGTTCTCGGGGAACCCGTCTCTGGGGCCAACGTCCTGACTTTC. Translation: CSVLGEPVSGANVLTF.

The CDR3 region is CASSLNWDNYGYTF. CDR3 in DNA: TGTGCCAGCAGTTTAAACTGGGATAACTATGGCTACACCTTC. The V and J genes are TRBV28 and TRBJ1-2; D gene unclear. Trimming took off 2 bases at V and 1 base at J, with 8 bases between the two ends. This CDR3 spans 14 amino acids. Germline V gene data show CDR1 as MDHEN and CDR2 as SYDVKM.

This sequence joins TRBV27 and TRBJ2-2; 12 positions agree with TRBD2. Losses at the gene ends were 5 bases for V and 6 bases for J; bases not matched to a gene: 4. The CDR3 spans 15 residues. Germline V CDR1 and CDR2: MNHEY, SMNVEV (reference sequence). The CDR3 here is CASSPLAGGSGELFF. The CDR3 nucleotides are TGTGCCAGCAGTCCCCTAGCGGGAGGGTCCGGGGAGCTGTTTTTT.

The chain has TRBV28 and TRBJ2-1, with 13 bases aligning to TRBD2. Per the germline V gene, CDR1 is MDHEN and CDR2 is SYDVKM. The CDR3 has 16 residues. Trimming at V came to 4 bases and at J to 3 bases, leaving 3 bases not matched to a gene. The CDR3 protein is CASSSRTSGSYNEQFF. The CDR3, as DNA: TGTGCCAGCAGTTCGCGGACTAGCGGGAGCTACAATGAGCAGTTCTTC.

V is TRBV5-4 and J is TRBJ2-7; 9 bases map to TRBD1. The CDR3 is 14 amino acids. Germline V lookup: CDR1 SGHNT, CDR2 YYREEE (reference sequence). The V gene end was trimmed by 4 bases and the J gene end by 2 bases; junction bases not matched to a gene: 4. CDR3 loop: CASSPRTGAYEQYF. DNA for the CDR3: TGTGCCAGCAGCCCTCGGACAGGGGCCTACGAGCAGTACTTC.

The chain joins TRBV13 to TRBJ1-3; TRBD1 is a possible D gene (6 bases). This CDR3 has 15 residues. Germline CDR1 is PRHDT and CDR2 is FYEKMQ (reference sequence). Trimming cost V 0 bases and J 4 bases, with 10 bases left between them. The CDR3 nucleotides are TGTGCCAGCAGCTTAGGCCGGGGGCTCGGAAACACCATATATTTT. Protein: CASSLGRGLGNTIYF.

J is TRBJ1-1 and V is TRBV5-6; D gene ambiguous. V was pared by 2 bases and J by 1 base, with 9 bases between. CDR1 SGHDT and CDR2 YYEEEE come from the germline V gene. The CDR3 length is 14 residues. The CDR3 sequence: CASSFGPGNTEAFF. As DNA, the CDR3 is TGTGCCAGCAGCTTCGGCCCTGGGAACACTGAAGCTTTCTTT.

Only a few counts were recorded for this clone. V and J are TRBV15 and TRBJ2-5, with unresolved D. Germline assignment: CDR1 LNHNV and CDR2 YYDKDF (reference sequence). The CDR3 contains 15 residues. With 5 bases removed from V and 0 bases from J, the gap between germline ends came to 13 bases. The CDR3 loop reads CATSSGSSYQETQYF. CDR3 in DNA: TGTGCCACCAGCTCGGGCAGTTCGTACCAAGAGACCCAGTACTTC. Based on the CDR3 plus reference TRBV15 and TRBJ2-5, the full variable domain is DAMVIQNPRYQVTQFGKPVTLSCSQTLNHNVMYWYQQKSSQAPKLLFHYYDKDFNNEADTPDNFQSRRPNTSFCFLDIRSPGLGDTAMYLCATSSGSSYQETQYFGPGTRLLVL.